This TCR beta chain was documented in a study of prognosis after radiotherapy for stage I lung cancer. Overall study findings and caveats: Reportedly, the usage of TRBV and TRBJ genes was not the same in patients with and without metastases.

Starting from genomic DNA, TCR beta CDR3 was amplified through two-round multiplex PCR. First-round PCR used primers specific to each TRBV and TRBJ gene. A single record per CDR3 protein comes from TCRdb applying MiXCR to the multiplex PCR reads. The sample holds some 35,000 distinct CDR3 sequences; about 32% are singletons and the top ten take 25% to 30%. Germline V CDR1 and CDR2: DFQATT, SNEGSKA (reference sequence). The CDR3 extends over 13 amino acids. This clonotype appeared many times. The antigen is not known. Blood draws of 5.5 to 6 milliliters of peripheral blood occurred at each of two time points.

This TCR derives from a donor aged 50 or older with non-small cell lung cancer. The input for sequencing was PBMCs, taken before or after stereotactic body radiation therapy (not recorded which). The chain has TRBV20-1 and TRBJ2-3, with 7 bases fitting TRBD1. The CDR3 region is CSGLDRGTDTQYF. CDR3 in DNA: TGCAGCGGTCTAGACAGGGGCACAGATACGCAGTATTTT.